This TCR beta chain derives from a study of regulatory T cells in long-lasting Graves disease. Library construction for TCR beta used iRepertoire HTBI primers and Arm-PCR of CDR3 regions. In the original analysis: Identification of gene segments yielded around 64 TRBV and about 15 TRBJ across samples. TCRdb re-called the multiplex PCR reads with MiXCR, one entry per CDR3 protein. The V and J calls here are based on TCRdb, not the publication. The sample yields 620,000 or so distinct CDR3 sequences, about 16% seen once. This clonotype was found many times. Time point reported: newly diagnosed GD, antithyroid drugs for less than 3 months. The TCR library was made from RNA extracted from PBMCs. Trimming took off 1 base at V and 11 bases at J, with 13 bases between the two ends. This CDR3 is 13 amino acids long. Germline CDR1 MDHEN, CDR2 SYDVKM. The same data also contributed to another study, on T cells in Graves' hyperthyroidism and ophthalmopathy. That source adds: Aged 18 to 65, the patients had hyperthyroidism that was newly diagnosed and had lasted under 2 months.

The V call is TRBV28, the J call TRBJ2-3; no definite D call. The TCR was taken from a woman in her twenties or thirties with Graves disease. The sample in question was peripheral blood mononuclear cells (PBMCs), obtained at new diagnosis, from a patient treated with antithyroid drugs. The CDR3: CASSLSGIIRQYF. The CDR3 coding sequence is TGTGCCAGCAGTTTATCCGGCATTATTAGGCAGTATTTT.